The clone carrying this T cell receptor beta chain was observed at least ten times. This specimen belongs to a study of T-cell reconstitution after alpha-beta-depleted transplantation in children. It was with unique molecular identifiers that the TCRbeta library was prepared. TCRdb re-called the PCR reads with MiXCR, one entry per CDR3 protein. This sample has 750,000 to 950,000 distinct CDR3 sequences; roughly 15% occur once, and the top ten carry about 4.6%. Germline CDR1 reads MNHEY; CDR2 reads SMNVEV (reference sequence). The CDR3 has 11 amino acids. Trimming took 8 bases from V and 4 from J, leaving 6 bases between them.

This receptor was taken from a male patient under 18 who had a stem cell transplant for acute lymphoblastic leukemia, so the T cells may come from the graft donor. This rearrangement joins TRBV27 to TRBJ1-3; weak D call: TRBD1 (5 bases). The sample in question was PBMCs, mostly from graft donor cells, obtained 360 days after TCRalphabeta/CD19-depleted stem cell transplant. The CDR3 region is CASRQGNTIYF. Here the CDR3 DNA reads TGTGCCAGCCGACAGGGAAACACCATATATTTT.